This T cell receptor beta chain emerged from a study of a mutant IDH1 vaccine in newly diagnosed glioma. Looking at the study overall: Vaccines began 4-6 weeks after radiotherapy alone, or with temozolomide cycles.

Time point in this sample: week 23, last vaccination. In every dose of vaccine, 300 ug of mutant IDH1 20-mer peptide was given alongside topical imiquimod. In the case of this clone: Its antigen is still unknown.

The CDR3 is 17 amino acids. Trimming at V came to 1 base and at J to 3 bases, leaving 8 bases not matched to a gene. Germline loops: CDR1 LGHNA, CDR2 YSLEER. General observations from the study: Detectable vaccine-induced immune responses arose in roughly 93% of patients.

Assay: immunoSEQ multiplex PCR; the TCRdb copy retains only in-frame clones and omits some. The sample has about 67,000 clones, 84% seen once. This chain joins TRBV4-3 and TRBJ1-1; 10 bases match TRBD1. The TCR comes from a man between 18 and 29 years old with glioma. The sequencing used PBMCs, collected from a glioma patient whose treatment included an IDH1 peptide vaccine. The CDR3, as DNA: TGCGCCAGCAGCCAAGGGGGACAGGGGTTCTCTTACACTGAAGCTTTCTTT. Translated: CASSQGGQGFSYTEAFF.